This is a list of T cell receptor beta chains from one sample in a study of PD-1 blockade in classical Hodgkin lymphoma. The table came from immunoSEQ multiplex PCR; TCRdb's copy has only in-frame clones and leaves some out. The repertoire has tens of thousands of clones, 90% of them found once; the top ten carry approximately 2.9%. The sequenced sample was peripheral blood mononuclear cells (PBMCs), obtained before the fourth cycle of nivolumab. The receptors originated from a human donor with classical Hodgkin lymphoma. Each CDR3 is given with its conserved first and last residue. The D gene is left open where the match is weak. The size field is filled for only some rows; it gives once, few, many or a size class.

j_call v_call d_call cdr3_length clone_size cdr3_aa cdr3_nt
TRBJ1-2 TRBV15 - 14 - CATSRDIQNYGYTF TGTGCCACCAGCAGAGATATACAGAACTATGGCTACACCTTC
TRBJ1-4 TRBV29-1 - 13 - CSVATGGSEKLFF TGCAGCGTTGCCACGGGGGGCAGTGAAAAACTGTTTTTT
TRBJ2-7 TRBV6-1 - 10 few CASSNRRQYF TGTGCCAGCAGTAACCGACGGCAGTACTTC
TRBJ2-3 TRBV2 - 14 - CASSVIAAGDTQYF TGTGCCAGCAGTGTAATAGCGGCGGGGGATACGCAGTATTTT
TRBJ1-2 TRBV7-3 - 13 - CASSSGTSYGYTF TGTGCCAGCAGCTCCGGGACAAGCTATGGCTACACCTTC
TRBJ2-7 TRBV9 - 15 - CASSVTESPFYEQYF TGTGCCAGCAGCGTAACAGAGTCCCCTTTCTACGAGCAGTACTTC
TRBJ2-1 TRBV5-4 - 13 - CASSLSLDDEQFF TGTGCCAGCAGCTTGTCTCTGGACGATGAGCAGTTCTTC
TRBJ1-2 TRBV6-5 - 13 few CASSYDRSYGYTF TGTGCCAGCAGTTACGACAGATCCTATGGCTACACCTTC
TRBJ1-2 TRBV28 TRBD1 16 - CASSFGGTETNYGYTF TGTGCCAGCAGTTTCGGAGGGACAGAGACTAACTATGGCTACACCTTC
TRBJ1-5 TRBV4-1 TRBD1 18 - CASSQNLFTGGQDQPQHF TGCGCCAGCAGCCAAAACCTATTCACAGGGGGCCAAGACCAGCCCCAGCATTTT
TRBJ1-2 TRBV28 - 15 - CASSSPPRGNYGYTF TGTGCCAGCAGTTCCCCCCCCCGGGGGAACTATGGCTACACCTTC
TRBJ1-2 TRBV7-8 TRBD1 16 - CASIPDRGAANYGYTF TGTGCCAGCATCCCGGACAGGGGTGCCGCTAACTATGGCTACACCTTC
TRBJ2-1 TRBV27 TRBD2 18 - CASSFHLVTSGGADEQFF TGTGCCAGCAGTTTCCACCTAGTGACTAGCGGGGGGGCCGATGAGCAGTTCTTC
TRBJ2-2 TRBV6-5 - 13 - CASSDRDTGELFF TGTGCCAGCAGTGACCGTGACACCGGGGAGCTGTTTTTT
TRBJ1-2 TRBV11-2 - 11 - CASSGGSGYTF TGTGCCAGCAGCGGGGGGTCTGGCTACACCTTC
TRBJ1-1 TRBV2 - 13 - CASRDQLNTEAFF TGTGCCAGCAGGGATCAACTGAACACTGAAGCTTTCTTT
TRBJ1-1 TRBV7-2 - 16 - CASSPTLGGLTTEAFF TGTGCCAGCAGCCCCACCCTCGGGGGCCTTACCACTGAAGCTTTCTTT
TRBJ2-3 TRBV7-2 - 13 - CASGPISTDTQYF TGTGCCAGCGGACCTATAAGCACAGATACGCAGTATTTT
TRBJ2-2 TRBV27 TRBD1 15 - CASSSTGVGTGELFF TGTGCCAGCAGTTCCACAGGGGTCGGCACCGGGGAGCTGTTTTTT
TRBJ1-4 TRBV11-3 TRBD1 16 - CASSVGTGDGGEKLFF TGTGCCAGCAGCGTCGGGACAGGTGACGGGGGTGAAAAACTGTTTTTT
TRBJ2-6 TRBV27 - 13 once CASRVSGANVLTF TGTGCCAGCAGAGTCTCTGGGGCCAACGTCCTGACTTTC
TRBJ2-5 TRBV19 TRBD2 16 once CASSIGIAGSQETQYF TGTGCCAGTAGTATTGGTATAGCGGGGTCTCAAGAGACCCAGTACTTC
TRBJ2-3 TRBV27 - 14 - CAGPMGGNTDTQYF TGTGCCGGCCCAATGGGCGGGAACACAGATACGCAGTATTTT
TRBJ1-5 TRBV19 TRBD1 18 - CASGAGTGFAASNQPQHF TGTGCCAGTGGCGCCGGGACAGGGTTCGCAGCTAGCAATCAGCCCCAGCATTTT
TRBJ1-5 TRBV30 - 12 - CAWSRQNQPQHF TGTGCCTGGAGTCGGCAGAATCAGCCCCAGCATTTT
TRBJ1-5 TRBV27 - 14 - CASSPGLGNQPQHF TGTGCCAGCAGCCCCGGACTAGGTAATCAGCCCCAGCATTTT
TRBJ2-3 TRBV30 - 14 once CAWSKGLTPDTQYF TGTGCCTGGAGTAAAGGGTTAACGCCCGATACGCAGTATTTT
TRBJ2-5 TRBV19 - 15 - CASRRSGDWQETQYF TGTGCCAGTAGGAGGTCGGGAGATTGGCAAGAGACCCAGTACTTC
TRBJ2-5 TRBV6-6 - 13 - CASSYQGRETQYF TGTGCCAGCAGTTACCAGGGGCGAGAGACCCAGTACTTC
TRBJ1-1 TRBV7-8 TRBD1 14 - CASSPRGQWTEAFF TGTGCCAGCAGCCCGAGGGGGCAGTGGACTGAAGCTTTCTTT
TRBJ1-3 TRBV30 - 15 - CAWTMDSRSGNTIYF TGTGCCTGGACAATGGACAGTCGCTCTGGAAACACCATATATTTT
TRBJ2-7 TRBV9 TRBD2 15 - CASSVASGLSYEQYF TGTGCCAGCAGCGTGGCTAGCGGTCTTTCCTACGAGCAGTACTTC
TRBJ1-6 TRBV27 - 14 - CASSSQGEASPLHF TGTGCCAGCAGTTCACAAGGGGAGGCTTCACCCCTCCACTTT
TRBJ1-1 TRBV9 - 13 - CASSVGRGTEAFF TGTGCCAGCAGCGTAGGAAGGGGCACTGAAGCTTTCTTT
TRBJ1-1 TRBV6-7 - 16 - CASSYSMGRADTEAFF TGTGCCAGCAGTTACTCGATGGGCAGGGCGGACACTGAAGCTTTCTTT
TRBJ1-2 TRBV5-6 TRBD1 14 - CASSLGGGVYGYTF TGTGCCAGCAGCTTGGGAGGGGGCGTCTATGGCTACACCTTC
TRBJ2-7 TRBV7-6 - 13 - CASSLAPRYEQYF TGTGCCAGCAGCTTAGCGCCACGCTACGAGCAGTACTTC
TRBJ1-1 TRBV7-9 - 12 - CASSTWEGRAFF TGTGCCAGCAGCACTTGGGAGGGGAGGGCTTTCTTT
TRBJ1-6 TRBV7-6 TRBD1 15 - CASSSDRPNNSPLHF TGTGCCAGCAGCTCGGACAGGCCAAATAATTCACCCCTCCACTTT
TRBJ1-1 TRBV5-8 - 14 once CASSPDTMNTEAFF TGTGCCAGCAGTCCGGACACCATGAACACTGAAGCTTTCTTT
TRBJ1-3 TRBV30 - 16 - CAWSNLQGSAGNTIYF TGTGCCTGGAGTAACTTACAGGGTTCCGCTGGAAACACCATATATTTT
TRBJ1-2 TRBV7-8 - 12 medium-sized CASSLGREGYTF TGTGCCAGCAGCTTAGGCAGGGAGGGCTACACCTTC
TRBJ2-7 TRBV5-1 TRBD1 15 few CASSLRQGLADEQYF TGCGCCAGCAGCTTACGACAGGGGCTAGCTGACGAGCAGTACTTC
TRBJ1-5 TRBV6-5 - 15 few CASSYSGTRDQPQHF TGTGCCAGCAGTTACTCCGGGACGAGGGATCAGCCCCAGCATTTT
TRBJ2-7 TRBV27 TRBD1 12 - CASSMYRGEQYF TGTGCCAGCAGCATGTACAGGGGCGAGCAGTACTTC
TRBJ1-2 TRBV6-1 - 15 - CASSVEAAGHYGYTF TGTGCCAGCAGTGTGGAAGCGGCAGGGCACTATGGCTACACCTTC
TRBJ2-5 TRBV11-1 - 14 - CASSSWTDQETQYF TGTGCCAGCAGCTCCTGGACGGATCAAGAGACCCAGTACTTC
TRBJ1-5 TRBV30 - 13 - CAWSGGGYQPQHF TGTGCCTGGAGTGGGGGGGGGTATCAGCCCCAGCATTTT
TRBJ1-4 TRBV25-1 - 15 - CASSGGGWANEKLFF TGTGCCAGCAGTGGGGGCGGGTGGGCTAATGAAAAACTGTTTTTT
TRBJ2-1 TRBV30 - 14 few CAWGGGVSYNEQFF TGTGCCTGGGGAGGGGGGGTCTCCTACAATGAGCAGTTCTTC
TRBJ2-7 TRBV11-3 TRBD2 16 - CASSLERGGGSYEQYF TGTGCCAGCAGCTTAGAACGCGGCGGGGGCTCCTACGAGCAGTACTTC
TRBJ2-7 TRBV6-5 TRBD1 12 - CASSQDREKQYF TGTGCCAGCAGCCAGGACAGGGAGAAGCAGTACTTC
TRBJ2-3 TRBV6-1 - 14 - CARGSTGGADTQYF TGTGCCAGGGGGAGCACAGGCGGGGCAGATACGCAGTATTTT
TRBJ2-3 TRBV19 TRBD1 15 - CASSIGQGKVDTQYF TGTGCCAGTAGTATAGGACAGGGTAAGGTAGATACGCAGTATTTT
TRBJ2-3 TRBV10-2 TRBD2 18 - CASSEPLLAGGNSDTQYF TGCGCCAGCAGTGAGCCCCTTCTAGCGGGGGGAAACTCAGATACGCAGTATTTT
TRBJ2-7 TRBV6-5 - 14 - CATNQGSLGYEQYF TGTGCCACCAACCAGGGGAGCTTGGGGTACGAGCAGTACTTC
TRBJ2-1 TRBV5-1 - 15 once CASSLGTGIYNEQFF TGCGCCAGCAGTCTTGGGACGGGAATTTACAATGAGCAGTTCTTC